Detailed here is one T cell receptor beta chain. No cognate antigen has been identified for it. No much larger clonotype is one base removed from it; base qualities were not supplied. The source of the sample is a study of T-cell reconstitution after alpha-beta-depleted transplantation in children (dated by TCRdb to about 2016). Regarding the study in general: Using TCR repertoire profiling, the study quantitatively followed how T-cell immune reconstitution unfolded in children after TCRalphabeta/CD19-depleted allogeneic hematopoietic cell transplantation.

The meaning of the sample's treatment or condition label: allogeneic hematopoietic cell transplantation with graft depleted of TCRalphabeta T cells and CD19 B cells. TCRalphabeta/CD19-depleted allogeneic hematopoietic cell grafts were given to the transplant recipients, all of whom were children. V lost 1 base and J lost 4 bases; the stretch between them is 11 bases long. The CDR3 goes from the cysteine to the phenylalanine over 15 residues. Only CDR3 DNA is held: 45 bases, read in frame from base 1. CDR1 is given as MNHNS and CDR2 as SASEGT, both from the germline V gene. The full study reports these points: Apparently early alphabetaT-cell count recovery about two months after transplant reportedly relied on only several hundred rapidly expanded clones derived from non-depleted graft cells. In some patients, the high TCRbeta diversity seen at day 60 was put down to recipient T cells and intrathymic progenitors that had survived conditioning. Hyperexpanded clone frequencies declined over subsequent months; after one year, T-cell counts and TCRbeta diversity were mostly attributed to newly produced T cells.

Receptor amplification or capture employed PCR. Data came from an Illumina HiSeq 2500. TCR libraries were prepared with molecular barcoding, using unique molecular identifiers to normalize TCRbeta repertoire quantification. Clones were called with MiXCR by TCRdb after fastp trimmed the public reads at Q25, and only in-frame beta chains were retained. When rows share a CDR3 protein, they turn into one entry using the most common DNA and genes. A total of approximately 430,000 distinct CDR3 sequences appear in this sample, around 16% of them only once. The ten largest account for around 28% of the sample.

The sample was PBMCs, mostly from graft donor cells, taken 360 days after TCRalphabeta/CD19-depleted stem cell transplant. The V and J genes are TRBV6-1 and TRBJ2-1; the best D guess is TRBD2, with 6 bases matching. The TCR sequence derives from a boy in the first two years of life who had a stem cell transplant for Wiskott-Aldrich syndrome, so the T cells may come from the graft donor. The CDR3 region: CASSEGAGTYNEQFF. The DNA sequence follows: TGTGCCAGCAGTGAAGGGGCAGGGACTTACAATGAGCAGTTCTTC.